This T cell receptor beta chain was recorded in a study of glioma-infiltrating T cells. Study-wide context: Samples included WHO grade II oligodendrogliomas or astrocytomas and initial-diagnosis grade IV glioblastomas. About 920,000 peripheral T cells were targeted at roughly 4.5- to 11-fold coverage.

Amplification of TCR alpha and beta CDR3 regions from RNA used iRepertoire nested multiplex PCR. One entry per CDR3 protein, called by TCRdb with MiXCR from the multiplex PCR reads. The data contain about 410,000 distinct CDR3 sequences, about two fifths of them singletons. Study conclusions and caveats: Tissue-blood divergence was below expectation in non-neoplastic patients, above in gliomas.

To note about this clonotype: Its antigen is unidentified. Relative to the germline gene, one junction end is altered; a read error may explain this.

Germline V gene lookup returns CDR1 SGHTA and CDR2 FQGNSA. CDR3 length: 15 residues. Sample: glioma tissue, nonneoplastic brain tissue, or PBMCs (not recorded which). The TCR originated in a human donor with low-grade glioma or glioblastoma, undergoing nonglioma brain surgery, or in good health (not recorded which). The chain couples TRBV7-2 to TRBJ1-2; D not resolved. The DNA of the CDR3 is TGTGCCGGCAGCCATCGCTCAGAAGGCTTCCATGGCTACACCTTC. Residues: CAGSHRSEGFHGYTF.